The next 5 T cell receptor beta chains were all read from a single sample in a study of neurological immune-mediated disorders (dated by TCRdb to about 2019). Libraries came from 5' RACE. The listed sequencing device is Illumina HiSeq 2500. TCRdb's own reprocessing of the public reads used fastp at Q25 and MiXCR and kept productive beta chains. Under each unique CDR3 protein, matching rows form one entry showing the most common genes and DNA. For this sample the table gives 40,000 to 55,000 distinct CDR3 sequences, of which 2.5% to 3.5% were detected only once. The top ten hold more than 13% of the sample. Sequencing input: PBMCs. Receptor source: a woman aged 45-65 years with multiple sclerosis.

This clonotype was recorded many times. The chain links TRBV15 to TRBJ2-1; 8 positions match TRBD2. Germline CDR1 LNHNV, CDR2 YYDKDF (reference sequence). Trimming at V came to 8 bases and at J to 6 bases, leaving 9 bases not matched to a gene. The CDR3 extends over 14 amino acids. The CDR3 spells CATGDGRAPNEQFF. CDR3 nucleotides: TGTGCCACCGGGGACGGGAGGGCCCCCAATGAGCAGTTCTTC.

This clonotype was seen many times. The chain is built from TRBV5-1 and TRBJ2-7; 9 bases align to TRBD1. Germline trimming cut 4 bases from V and 5 bases from J; bases unmatched to any gene: 4. CDR1 and CDR2 from the germline V gene are SGHRS and YFSETQ. This CDR3 has 13 residues. CDR3 DNA sequence: TGCGCCAGCAGCAACCGGGACAGGGACGAGCAGTACTTC. Translation: CASSNRDRDEQYF.

The sample holds many counts of this clonotype. This chain joins TRBV28 and TRBJ2-7; 9 positions match TRBD1. CDR1 and CDR2 (germline): MDHEN, SYDVKM. With V trimmed by 6 bases and J by 0 bases, 9 bases remained unmatched. The CDR3 covers 16 residues. The CDR3 spells CASSSPGQGDSYEQYF. The CDR3 DNA follows: TGTGCCAGCAGCTCACCGGGACAGGGAGACTCCTACGAGCAGTACTTC.

The table lists this clonotype with many counts. DNA for the CDR3: TGCAGTGCTAGTCTTAGACTAGCGGGAGGGCCTGGCACAGATACGCAGTATTTT. The encoded protein is CSASLRLAGGPGTDTQYF. V is TRBV20-1 and J is TRBJ2-3; 14 positions agree with TRBD2. Germline values: CDR1 DFQATT, CDR2 SNEGSKA (reference sequence). The length of the CDR3 is 18 residues. With 3 bases clipped from V and 1 base from J, the junction kept 9 bases outside the gene matches.

This clonotype was observed many times. The chain combines TRBV7-2 with TRBJ2-1, with 9 bases lining up with TRBD2. CDR3 length: 15 amino acids. V was clipped by 6 bases and J by 1 base; unmatched bases: 4. CDR1 and CDR2 (germline): SGHTA, FQGNSA. Here the CDR3 DNA reads TGTGCCAGCAGTCCTAGCGGGGTGTCCTACAATGAGCAGTTCTTC. Amino acid sequence: CASSPSGVSYNEQFF.